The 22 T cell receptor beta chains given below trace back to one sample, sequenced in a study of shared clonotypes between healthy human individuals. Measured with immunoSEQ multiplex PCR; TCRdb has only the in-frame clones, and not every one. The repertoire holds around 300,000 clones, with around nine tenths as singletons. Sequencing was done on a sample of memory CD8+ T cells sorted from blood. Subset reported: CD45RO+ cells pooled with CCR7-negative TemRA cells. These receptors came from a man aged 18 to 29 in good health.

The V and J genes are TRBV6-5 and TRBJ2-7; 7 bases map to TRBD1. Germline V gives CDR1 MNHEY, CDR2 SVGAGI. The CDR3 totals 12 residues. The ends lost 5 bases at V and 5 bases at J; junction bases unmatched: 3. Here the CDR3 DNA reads TGTGCCAGCAGTCCAGGGGGAAACGAGCAGTACTTC. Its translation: CASSPGGNEQYF.

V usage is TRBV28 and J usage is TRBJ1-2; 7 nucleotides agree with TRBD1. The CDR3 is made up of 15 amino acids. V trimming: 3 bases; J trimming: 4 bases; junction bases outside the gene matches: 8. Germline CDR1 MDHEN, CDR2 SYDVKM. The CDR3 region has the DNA TGTGCCAGCAGTTTTACCCCGACAGGGAGCTATGGCTACACCTTC. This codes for CASSFTPTGSYGYTF.

Written as DNA, the CDR3 is TGTGCCAGCAGAAAGGGGGCCTACGAGCAGTACTTC. Translated, it gives CASRKGAYEQYF. The chain employs TRBV21-1 and TRBJ2-7; the table's D gene call, TRBD1, was not cross checked with the DNA. TRBV21-1 counts as a pseudogene. This CDR3 spans 12 amino acids.

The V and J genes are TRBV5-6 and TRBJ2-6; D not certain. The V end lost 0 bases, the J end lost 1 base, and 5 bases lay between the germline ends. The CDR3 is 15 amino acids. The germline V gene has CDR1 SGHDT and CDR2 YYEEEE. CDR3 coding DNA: TGTGCCAGCAGCTTGGTAGGATCTGGGGCCAACGTCCTGACTTTC. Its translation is CASSLVGSGANVLTF. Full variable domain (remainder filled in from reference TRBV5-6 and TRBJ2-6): DAGVTQSPTHLIKTRGQQVTLRCSPKSGHDTVSWYQQALGQGPQFIFQYYEEEERQRGNFPDRFSGHQFPNYSSELNVNALLLGDSALYLCASSLVGSGANVLTFGAGSRLTVL.

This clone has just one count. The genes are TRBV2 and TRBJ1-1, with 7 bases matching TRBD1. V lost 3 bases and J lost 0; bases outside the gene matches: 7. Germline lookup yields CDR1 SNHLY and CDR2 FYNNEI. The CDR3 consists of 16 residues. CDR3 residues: CASSDLGTVMNTEAFF. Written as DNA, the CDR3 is TGTGCCAGCAGTGATCTTGGGACAGTGATGAACACTGAAGCTTTCTTT.

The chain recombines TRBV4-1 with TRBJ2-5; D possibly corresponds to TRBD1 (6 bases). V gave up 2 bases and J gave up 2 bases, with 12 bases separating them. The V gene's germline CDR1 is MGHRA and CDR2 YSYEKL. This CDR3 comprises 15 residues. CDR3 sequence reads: CASSQFDRPQETQYF. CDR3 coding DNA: TGCGCCAGCAGCCAATTCGACAGGCCGCAAGAGACCCAGTACTTC.

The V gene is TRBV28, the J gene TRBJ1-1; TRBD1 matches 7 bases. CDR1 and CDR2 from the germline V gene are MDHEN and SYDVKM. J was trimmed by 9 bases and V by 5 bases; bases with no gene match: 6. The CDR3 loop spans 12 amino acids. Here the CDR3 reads CASSPGTVKAFF. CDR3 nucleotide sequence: TGTGCCAGCAGTCCGGGGACAGTTAAAGCTTTCTTT.

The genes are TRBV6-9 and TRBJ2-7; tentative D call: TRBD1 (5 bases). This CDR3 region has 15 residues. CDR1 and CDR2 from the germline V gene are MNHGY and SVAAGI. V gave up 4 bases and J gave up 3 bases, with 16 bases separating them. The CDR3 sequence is CASSCDRQKNYEQYF. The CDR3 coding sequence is TGTGCCAGCAGTTGCGATAGACAGAAGAACTACGAGCAGTACTTC.

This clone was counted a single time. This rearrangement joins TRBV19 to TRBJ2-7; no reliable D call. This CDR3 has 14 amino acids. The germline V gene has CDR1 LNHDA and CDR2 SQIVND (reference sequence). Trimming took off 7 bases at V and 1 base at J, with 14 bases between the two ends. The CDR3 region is CASTEDGKSYEQYF. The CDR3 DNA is TGTGCCAGTACCGAGGACGGCAAATCCTACGAGCAGTACTTC.

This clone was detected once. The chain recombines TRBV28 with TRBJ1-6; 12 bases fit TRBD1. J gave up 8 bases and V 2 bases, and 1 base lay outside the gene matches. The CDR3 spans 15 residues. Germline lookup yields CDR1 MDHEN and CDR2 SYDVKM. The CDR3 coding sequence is TGTGCCAGCAGTTTAGGGGACAGGGGGCATTCACCCCTCCACTTT. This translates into CASSLGDRGHSPLHF.

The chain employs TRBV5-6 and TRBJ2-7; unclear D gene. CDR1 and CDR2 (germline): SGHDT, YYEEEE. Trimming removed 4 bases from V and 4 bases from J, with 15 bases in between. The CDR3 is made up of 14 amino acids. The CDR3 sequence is CASSRTAGEYEQYF. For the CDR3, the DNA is TGTGCCAGCAGCCGGACGGCTGGTGAGTACGAGCAGTACTTC.

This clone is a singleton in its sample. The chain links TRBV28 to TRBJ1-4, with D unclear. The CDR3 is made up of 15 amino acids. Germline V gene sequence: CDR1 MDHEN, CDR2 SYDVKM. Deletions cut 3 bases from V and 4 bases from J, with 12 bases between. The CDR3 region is CASSFLRGYNEKLFF. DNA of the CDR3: TGTGCCAGCAGTTTCCTTCGCGGGTATAATGAAAAACTGTTTTTT.

CDR3 protein: CASSNGTNYGYTF. The CDR3 nucleotides read TGTGCCAGCAGTAACGGAACTAACTATGGCTACACCTTC. The chain is built from TRBV27 and TRBJ1-2; D is uncertain. CDR3 length: 13 amino acids. Looked up from germline, CDR1 is MNHEY and CDR2 is SMNVEV (reference sequence). V lost 5 bases to trimming and J lost 0 bases, with 7 bases between them.

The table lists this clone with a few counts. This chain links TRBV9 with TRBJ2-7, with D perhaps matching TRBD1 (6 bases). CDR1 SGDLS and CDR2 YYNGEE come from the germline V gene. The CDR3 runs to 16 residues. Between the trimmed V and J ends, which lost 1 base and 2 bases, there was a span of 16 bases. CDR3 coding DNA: TGTGCCAGCAGCGTATCGGCTATAGGGGACACCTACGAGCAGTACTTC. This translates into CASSVSAIGDTYEQYF. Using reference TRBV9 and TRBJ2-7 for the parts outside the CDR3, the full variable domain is DSGVTQTPKHLITATGQRVTLRCSPRSGDLSVYWYQQSLDQGLQFLIQYYNGEERAKGNILERFSAQQFPDLHSELNLSSLELGDSALYFCASSVSAIGDTYEQYFGPGTRLTVT.

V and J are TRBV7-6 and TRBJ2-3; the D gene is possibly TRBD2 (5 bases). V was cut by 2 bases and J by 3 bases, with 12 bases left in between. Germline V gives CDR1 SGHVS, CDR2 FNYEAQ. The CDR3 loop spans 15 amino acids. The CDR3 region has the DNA TGTGCCAGCAGCTTAATAGCTAGCCCAACAGATACGCAGTATTTT. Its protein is CASSLIASPTDTQYF. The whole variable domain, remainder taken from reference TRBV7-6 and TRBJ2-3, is GAGVSQSPRYKVTKRGQDVALRCDPISGHVSLYWYRQALGQGPEFLTYFNYEAQQDKSGLPNDRFSAERPEGSISTLTIQRTEQRDSAMYRCASSLIASPTDTQYFGPGTRLTVL.

In nucleotides, the CDR3 is TGTGCCAGCAGCCTGAGGACGGGCTGGTTCTTC. Its translation is CASSLRTGWFF. The rearrangement joins TRBV5-4 to TRBJ2-1; D call uncertain. Trimming took 4 bases from V and 15 from J, leaving 14 bases between them. Germline loops: CDR1 SGHNT, CDR2 YYREEE (reference sequence). The CDR3 sequence is 11 residues long.

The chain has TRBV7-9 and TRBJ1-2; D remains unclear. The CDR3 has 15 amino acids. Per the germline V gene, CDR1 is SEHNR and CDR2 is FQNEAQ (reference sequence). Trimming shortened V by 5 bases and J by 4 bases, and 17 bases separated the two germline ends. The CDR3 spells CASSPDADSFYGYTF. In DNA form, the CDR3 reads TGTGCCAGCAGCCCGGACGCGGATTCATTCTATGGCTACACCTTC.

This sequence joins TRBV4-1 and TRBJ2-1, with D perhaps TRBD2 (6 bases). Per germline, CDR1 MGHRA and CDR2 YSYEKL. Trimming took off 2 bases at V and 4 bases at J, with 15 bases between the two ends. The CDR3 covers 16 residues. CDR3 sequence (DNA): TGCGCCAGCAGCCAACGGGGTCTAGCGACGTACAATGAGCAGTTCTTC. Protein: CASSQRGLATYNEQFF.

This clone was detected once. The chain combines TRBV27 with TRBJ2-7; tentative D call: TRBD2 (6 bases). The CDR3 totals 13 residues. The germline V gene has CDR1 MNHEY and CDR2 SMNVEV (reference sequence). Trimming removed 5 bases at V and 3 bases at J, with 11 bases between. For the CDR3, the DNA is TGTGCCAGCAGTCCCACCGGGGGCTACGAGCAGTACTTC. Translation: CASSPTGGYEQYF.

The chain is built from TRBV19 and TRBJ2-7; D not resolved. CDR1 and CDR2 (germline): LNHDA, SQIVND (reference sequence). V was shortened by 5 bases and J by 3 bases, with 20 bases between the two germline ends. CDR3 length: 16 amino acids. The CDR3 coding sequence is TGTGCCAGTAGTGAAAGGGCATGGGTCCTCGACTACGAGCAGTACTTC. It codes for CASSERAWVLDYEQYF.

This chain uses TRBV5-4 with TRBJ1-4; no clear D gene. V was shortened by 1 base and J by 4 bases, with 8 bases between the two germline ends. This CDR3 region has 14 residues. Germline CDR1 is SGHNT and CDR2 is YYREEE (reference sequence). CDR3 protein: CASSLFRDNEKLFF. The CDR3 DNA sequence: TGTGCCAGCAGCTTGTTTCGCGATAATGAAAAACTGTTTTTT.

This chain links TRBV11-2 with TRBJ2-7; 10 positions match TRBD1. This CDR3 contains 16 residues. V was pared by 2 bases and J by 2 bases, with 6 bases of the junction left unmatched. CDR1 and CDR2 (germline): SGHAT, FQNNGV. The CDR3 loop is CASSLSPGTGAYEQYF. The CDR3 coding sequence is TGTGCCAGCAGCTTATCCCCCGGGACAGGGGCCTACGAGCAGTACTTC. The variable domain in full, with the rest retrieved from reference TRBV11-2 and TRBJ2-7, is EAGVAQSPRYKIIEKRQSVAFWCNPISGHATLYWYQQILGQGPKLLIQFQNNGVVDDSQLPKDRFSAERLKGVDSTLKIQPAKLEDSAVYLCASSLSPGTGAYEQYFGPGTRLTVT.